A single sample is the source of the 29 T cell receptor beta chains below, sequenced in a study of Tregs in tolerant kidney transplant recipients. Sequencing used immunoSEQ multiplex PCR; TCRdb keeps in-frame clones, though not all of them. The ten most abundant clones cover roughly 0.89% of a sample with about 48,000 clones. Specimen: CD4+ T cells from blood, collected before the transplant. Receptors were obtained from a human donor who received a combined kidney and bone marrow transplant.

Regarding this clone: The CDR3 end is not reached by the read, which stops 3 residues before it; the germline J gene fills it in. This rearrangement joins TRBV20-1 to TRBJ2-7, with 10 bases lining up with TRBD2. The germline V gene has CDR1 DFQATT and CDR2 SNEGSKA (reference sequence). With 3 bases clipped from V and 4 bases from J, the junction kept 9 bases outside the gene matches. CDR3 length: 15 amino acids. CDR3 sequence reads: CSASLSAGGPYEQYF. The sequenced CDR3 bases are TGCAGTGCTAGTCTGTCAGCGGGAGGGCCTTACGAG.

Details on this clone: The CDR3 goes on 3 residues after the read ends, and that part is filled in from the germline J gene. The V and J genes are TRBV19 and TRBJ2-3; possibly TRBD1 for D (6 bases). The CDR3 length is 16 residues. V lost 0 bases to trimming and J lost 0 bases, with 10 bases between them. Germline lookup yields CDR1 LNHDA and CDR2 SQIVND (reference sequence). CDR3 region: CASSIDQTGSTDTQYF. CDR3 DNA, as far as it was read: TGTGCCAGTAGTATAGACCAGACAGGAAGCACAGATACG.

Concerning this clone itself: Read sequence stops 3 residues before the CDR3 end, and the germline J gene provides the missing end. The chain is built from TRBV19 and TRBJ2-1, with TRBD2 as a possible D gene (5 bases). V shed 3 bases and J shed 3 bases, with 9 bases lying between them. This CDR3 comprises 14 residues. Per germline, CDR1 LNHDA and CDR2 SQIVND (reference sequence). CDR3 amino acids: CASSIEGLYNEQFF. The DNA read from the CDR3 is TGTGCCAGTAGTATCGAGGGCCTCTACAATGAG.

Regarding this clone: The CDR3 end falls 3 residues outside the read, so it is completed with the germline J gene. The chain employs TRBV7-9 and TRBJ2-7; the D gene is possibly TRBD2 (7 bases). Germline CDR1 SEHNR, CDR2 FQNEAQ (reference sequence). The CDR3 sequence is 15 residues long. The germline V and J ends were trimmed by 0 bases and 3 bases, with 12 bases remaining between them. The CDR3 sequence is CASSLAGGGFYEQYF. The sequenced part of the CDR3 DNA is TGTGCCAGCAGCTTAGCAGGGGGGGGATTCTACGAG.

On this clone: The read is 3 residues too short to cover the CDR3 end, so that end is filled in from the germline J gene. This chain joins TRBV6-1 and TRBJ2-1; 7 bases map to TRBD2. The trim removed 7 bases at V and 6 bases at J, leaving 9 bases unmatched. The length of the CDR3 is 14 residues. The germline gives CDR1 MNHNS, CDR2 SASEGT. The CDR3 spells CASTEGRGGNEQFF. The sequenced part of the CDR3 DNA is TGTGCCAGCACTGAGGGGAGGGGAGGCAATGAG.

Here the CDR3 reads CASSEIRGTEAFF. CDR3 bases read: TGTGCCAGCAGTGAAATTAGGGGCACTGAA. J is TRBJ1-1 and V is TRBV6-1, with D possibly matching TRBD1 (5 bases). The read ends 3 residues early relative to the CDR3; the germline J gene fills the gap. Germline V CDR1 and CDR2: MNHNS, SASEGT. The CDR3 has 13 residues. Trimming stripped 2 bases from V and 4 bases from J, with 8 bases between.

Regarding this clone: The DNA ends 3 residues before the CDR3 does, and the rest of the CDR3 is filled in from the germline J gene. V gene TRBV7-2 combines with J gene TRBJ2-2, with 10 positions matching TRBD2. V shed 4 bases, J shed 1 base, and the junction held 0 bases outside the gene matches. The CDR3 contains 15 residues. Germline V gene data show CDR1 as SGHTA and CDR2 as FQGNSA. The DNA read from the CDR3 is TGTGCCAGCAGCTGGACTAGCGGGAACACCGGGGAG. This encodes CASSWTSGNTGE. The CDR3, in full, reads CASSWTSGNTGELFF.

The CDR3 protein is CASSPDRTHYGYTF. The CDR3 bases that were read are TGTGCCAGCAGCCCCGACAGGACTCACTATGGC. V gene TRBV7-2 combines with J gene TRBJ1-2; the D gene is possibly TRBD1 (6 bases). The read stops 3 residues short of the end of the CDR3; the missing end is completed from the germline J gene. Deletions cut 5 bases from V and 3 bases from J, with 13 bases between. This CDR3 is 14 amino acids long. Germline V gene data show CDR1 as SGHTA and CDR2 as FQGNSA.

On this clone itself: The read stops 3 residues short of the end of the CDR3; the missing end is completed from the germline J gene. The chain carries TRBV18 and TRBJ2-1, with D tentatively TRBD2 (6 bases). The V end was cut by 5 bases, the J end by 5 bases, with 19 bases between. The CDR3 spans 16 residues. Germline loops: CDR1 KGHSH, CDR2 LQKENI. The part of the CDR3 DNA that was read is TGTGCCAGCTCAGCAGGACTCGCCCGGAGGGACAATGAG. This codes for CASSAGLARRDNE. The full CDR3 protein is CASSAGLARRDNEQFF.

Worth noting for this clone: The CDR3 end is not reached by the read, which stops 3 residues before it; the germline J gene fills it in. This rearrangement joins TRBV6-2 or TRBV6-3 to TRBJ2-7, with 9 nucleotides matching TRBD1. CDR3 length: 15 residues. Germline CDR1 reads MNHEY; CDR2 reads SVGEGT. The V gene end was trimmed by 6 bases and the J gene end by 1 base; junction bases not matched to a gene: 7. CDR3 sequence reads: CASSQGQGRSYEQYF. The DNA read from the CDR3 is TGTGCCAGCAGCCAGGGACAGGGTCGGTCCTACGAG.

Notes on this clone: The CDR3 extends 3 residues past the end of the read, so its final part is completed from the germline J gene. The chain links TRBV12-3 or TRBV12-4 to TRBJ1-6; D is perhaps TRBD1 (6 bases). The CDR3 is 14 residues long. V dropped 6 bases and J dropped 10 bases, with 16 bases sitting between them. This CDR3 is CASSEQGWGSPLHF. The part of the CDR3 DNA that was read is TGTGCCAGCAGCGAACAGGGCTGGGGATCACCC.

Remarks on this clone: The missing CDR3 end, 3 residues past where the read stops, is filled in from the germline J gene. The V and J genes are TRBV18 and TRBJ1-5; 8 bases are shared with TRBD1. The CDR3 loop spans 15 amino acids. V trimming: 1 base; J trimming: 5 bases; junction bases outside the gene matches: 4. Germline-derived CDR1 and CDR2 are KGHSH and LQKENI. The CDR3 bases that were read are TGTGCCAGCTCACCACAGACAGGGGAGGATCAGCCC. Its protein is CASSPQTGEDQP. The entire CDR3 sequence reads CASSPQTGEDQPQHF. Looking up the rest from reference TRBV18 and TRBJ1-5 gives the full variable domain: NAGVMQNPRHLVRRRGQEARLRCSPMKGHSHVYWYRQLPEEGLKFMVYLQKENIIDESGMPKERFSAEFPKEGPSILRIQQVVRGDSAAYFCASSPQTGEDQPQHFGDGTRLSIL.

Note on this clone: The read halts 3 residues ahead of the CDR3 end, with the missing end drawn from the germline J gene. V and J are TRBV20-1 and TRBJ1-1; unclear D gene. Germline V lookup: CDR1 DFQATT, CDR2 SNEGSKA (reference sequence). The CDR3 is 15 amino acids. V was cut by 0 bases and J by 4 bases, with 15 bases left in between. The CDR3 bases that were read are TGCAGTGCTAGAGATCATCTAAGTAGAGTCACTGAA. The encoded protein is CSARDHLSRVTE. The complete CDR3 reads CSARDHLSRVTEAFF.

Incomplete CDR3 DNA: TGTGCCAGCTCGCCATCCCCGGGGGGCAGGTACGAG. The encoded protein is CASSPSPGGRYE. The full CDR3 is CASSPSPGGRYEQYF. This rearrangement joins TRBV18 to TRBJ2-7, with D possibly matching TRBD2 (7 bases). The read finishes 3 residues shy of the CDR3 end, and the germline J gene is used to complete it. The V end was cut by 6 bases, the J end by 4 bases, with 19 bases between. The germline V gene encodes CDR1 KGHSH and CDR2 LQKENI. The CDR3 runs to 15 residues.

In regard to this clone: The read terminates 3 residues before the CDR3 end, so the remaining end is supplied by the germline J gene. J is TRBJ2-2 and V is TRBV2; 7 bases fit TRBD1. With V trimmed by 2 bases and J by 4 bases, 4 bases remained unmatched. Germline assignment: CDR1 SNHLY and CDR2 FYNNEI. This CDR3 has 15 amino acids. CDR3 DNA (partial): TGTGCCAGCAGTGAATACGGGACAGTCACCGGGGAG. Its translation: CASSEYGTVTGE. From start to end, the CDR3 is CASSEYGTVTGELFF.

In regard to this clone: The CDR3 is cut off 3 residues early in the read; its end comes from the germline J gene. V and J are TRBV7-3 and TRBJ2-1; the match to TRBD1 covers 10 bases. The germline V gene encodes CDR1 SGHTA and CDR2 FQGTGA. After removal of 3 bases from V and 6 bases from J, the junction contained 5 bases not matched to a gene. CDR3 size: 15 residues. The CDR3 protein is CASSFGTGVSNEQFF. The part of the CDR3 DNA that was read is TGTGCCAGCAGCTTCGGGACAGGGGTGAGCAATGAG.

The CDR3 DNA, read in part, is TGTGCCAGCAGCCCAGGGACTCAAAGAGACAGA. It codes for CASSPGTQRDR. In full, the CDR3 reads CASSPGTQRDRLFF. The chain is built from TRBV7-2 and TRBJ1-4, with D perhaps matching TRBD1 (5 bases). The read gets to within 3 residues of the CDR3 end, and the germline J gene fills in the rest. CDR3 length: 14 amino acids. Germline CDR1 and CDR2: SGHTA and FQGNSA.

With respect to this clone: The read stops 3 residues short of the end of the CDR3; the missing end is completed from the germline J gene. The J gene is TRBJ1-2, the V gene TRBV11-2, with TRBD1 matching 7 bases. J lost 7 bases, V lost 5 bases, and 13 bases had no gene match. The CDR3 covers 15 residues. Looked up from germline, CDR1 is SGHAT and CDR2 is FQNNGV. CDR3 residues: CASSHPGQSFLGYTF. Incomplete CDR3 DNA: TGTGCCAGCAGCCACCCGGGACAGTCTTTTCTTGGC.

Comment on this clone: The CDR3 goes on 3 residues after the read ends, and that part is filled in from the germline J gene. J is TRBJ1-6 and V is TRBV7-2; D remains ambiguous. Per germline, CDR1 SGHTA and CDR2 FQGNSA. The germline V and J ends were trimmed by 6 bases and 0 bases, with 9 bases remaining between them. The CDR3 is made up of 15 amino acids. The CDR3 bases that were read are TGTGCCAGCAGGCAGCCTAGCTCCTATAATTCACCC. Its protein product is CASRQPSSYNSP. Given in full, the CDR3 is CASRQPSSYNSPLHF.

Concerning this clone itself: The CDR3 goes on 3 residues after the read ends, and that part is filled in from the germline J gene. The V call is TRBV20-1, the J call TRBJ1-4; D not resolved. V gave up 3 bases and J gave up 8 bases, with 13 bases separating them. The CDR3 is made up of 13 amino acids. The germline V gene encodes CDR1 DFQATT and CDR2 SNEGSKA (reference sequence). This CDR3 is CSARPGGREKLFF. The covered CDR3 bases are TGCAGTGCTAGGCCCGGCGGTCGGGAAAAA.

As for this clone: The CDR3 is cut off 3 residues early in the read; its end comes from the germline J gene. J is TRBJ2-7 and V is TRBV7-3; 10 bases agree with TRBD2. This CDR3 has 14 amino acids. Germline assignment: CDR1 SGHTA and CDR2 FQGTGA. Losses at the gene ends were 5 bases for V and 3 bases for J; bases not matched to a gene: 4. The sequenced part of the CDR3 DNA is TGTGCCAGCAGCCCCGGGACTAGCGACTACGAG. It yields the protein CASSPGTSDYE. The complete CDR3 reads CASSPGTSDYEQYF.

As concerns this clone: The CDR3 end is not reached by the read, which stops 3 residues before it; the germline J gene fills it in. This sequence joins TRBV20-1 and TRBJ1-1, with 7 bases fitting TRBD1. The germline gives CDR1 DFQATT, CDR2 SNEGSKA (reference sequence). The CDR3 consists of 14 residues. The sequenced part of the CDR3 DNA is TGCAGTGCTATCGACCTAGGGACAGCTACCGAA. Its translation: CSAIDLGTATE. The whole CDR3 sequence reads CSAIDLGTATEAFF.

On this clone itself: The read terminates 3 residues ahead of where the CDR3 ends, so the germline J gene completes it. V usage is TRBV18 and J usage is TRBJ2-6; D is undetermined. CDR1 and CDR2 (germline): KGHSH, LQKENI. The CDR3 has 15 amino acids. V was pared by 2 bases and J by 1 base, with 6 bases between. The CDR3 DNA, read in part, is TGTGCCAGCTCACCATCAGGATCTGGGGCCAACGTC. Translating it yields CASSPSGSGANV. The whole CDR3 sequence is CASSPSGSGANVLTF.

As regards this clone: Read coverage stops 3 residues before the CDR3 terminus; the germline J gene supplies the remainder. The chain links TRBV5-6 to TRBJ2-1; D gene uncertain. The CDR3 contains 12 residues. CDR1 and CDR2 (germline): SGHDT, YYEEEE. Trimming left V 4 bases short and J 9 bases short, with 11 bases between. The covered CDR3 bases are TGTGCCAGCAGCCTAAGCCCCCGTGAG. The encoded protein is CASSLSPRE. The CDR3 in full is CASSLSPREQFF.

As concerns this clone: The sequence runs out 3 residues before the end of the CDR3; the remainder is reconstructed from the germline J gene. The chain combines TRBV11-2 with TRBJ1-1; 9 bases map to TRBD1. The trim removed 7 bases at V and 0 bases at J, leaving 6 bases unmatched. Germline V lookup: CDR1 SGHAT, CDR2 FQNNGV. The CDR3 runs to 15 residues. CDR3 amino acids: CASNPGTGMNTEAFF. The sequenced part of the CDR3 DNA is TGTGCCAGCAACCCTGGGACAGGGATGAACACTGAA. The variable domain in full, with the rest retrieved from reference TRBV11-2 and TRBJ1-1, is EAGVAQSPRYKIIEKRQSVAFWCNPISGHATLYWYQQILGQGPKLLIQFQNNGVVDDSQLPKDRFSAERLKGVDSTLKIQPAKLEDSAVYLCASNPGTGMNTEAFFGQGTRLTVV.

For this clone: The read stops 3 residues short of the end of the CDR3; the missing end is completed from the germline J gene. The chain carries TRBV30 and TRBJ2-5; a weak D match, TRBD1 (7 bases). V lost 1 base to trimming and J lost 4 bases, with 10 bases between them. Germline V gene lookup returns CDR1 GTSNPN and CDR2 SVGIG (reference sequence). CDR3 length equals 13 residues. CDR3 DNA (partial): TGTGCCTGGAGTGGACAGGGAGGAGAGACC. This encodes CAWSGQGGET. The CDR3 in full is CAWSGQGGETQYF.

A word on this clone: The DNA ends 3 residues before the CDR3 does, and the rest of the CDR3 is filled in from the germline J gene. The chain links TRBV20-1 to TRBJ1-4; TRBD1 agrees at 7 bases. Germline values: CDR1 DFQATT, CDR2 SNEGSKA (reference sequence). V shed 0 bases and J 4 bases; nucleotides not matched to a gene: 11. CDR3 size: 17 residues. The sequenced CDR3 bases are TGCAGTGCTAGAGAGGGTGGCAGGGGGTGGGGTAATGAAAAA. Residues: CSAREGGRGWGNEK. The entire CDR3 is CSAREGGRGWGNEKLFF.

As regards this clone: The read ends 3 residues early relative to the CDR3; the germline J gene fills the gap. The chain combines TRBV20-1 with TRBJ2-1; TRBD2 might be the D (5 bases). CDR3 length equals 17 residues. Looked up from germline, CDR1 is DFQATT and CDR2 is SNEGSKA (reference sequence). The V end lost 5 bases, the J end lost 8 bases, and 28 bases lay between the germline ends. This chain's CDR3 is CSAARTTHGEIPDEQFF. The sequenced CDR3 bases are TGCAGTGCTGCCAGAACGACTCACGGGGAAATCCCGGATGAG.

A word on this clone: The read comes to an end 3 residues before the CDR3 does, leaving the germline J gene to fill in the end. The chain links TRBV20-1 to TRBJ1-5; TRBD1 agrees at 12 bases. The V gene end was trimmed by 4 bases and the J gene end by 6 bases; junction bases not matched to a gene: 4. The V gene's germline CDR1 is DFQATT and CDR2 SNEGSKA (reference sequence). The CDR3 has 14 residues. The CDR3 spells CSAIGTGGGQPQHF. Incomplete CDR3 DNA: TGCAGTGCTATTGGGACAGGGGGCGGTCAGCCC.